The entry that follows covers one T cell receptor beta chain sequence. The V gene end was trimmed by 0 bases and the J gene end by 2 bases; junction bases not matched to a gene: 5. This CDR3 has 16 residues. Germline V lookup: CDR1 SGHRS, CDR2 YFSETQ. The sample belongs to a study of blood T cell repertoires in COVID-19. Study overall: T cells, B-cell-depleted T cells, or PBMCs provided the cDNA or gDNA that served as material.

Original data processing: Nucleated cell number was recorded as an estimate derived from reference gene primer amplification. This table comes from immunoSEQ multiplex PCR, and its TCRdb copy is limited to in-frame clones, with some not included. Clonal size and the V and J genes are those of that table, whereas D and trimming came from the DNA. Of 98,000 or so clones in the sample, approximately 87% were seen once. Sample: peripheral blood. The rearrangement links TRBV5-1 to TRBJ2-3, with 8 bases that match TRBD2. This TCR was recovered from a man between 45 and 60 years old with acute or convalescent COVID-19. The CDR3 spells CASSLAGGAYTDTQYF. The DNA of the CDR3 is TGCGCCAGCAGCTTGGCCGGGGGGGCCTACACAGATACGCAGTATTTT.